This T cell receptor beta chain was obtained from a study of glioma-infiltrating T cells after dendritic cell vaccination. Study details: Three intradermal dendritic cell vaccine injections were given every two weeks.

Notes on the study in general: No direct clonality-survival link was found; a diverse polyclonal response may matter.

Isocitrate dehydrogenase mutation was absent in all glioblastoma patients. Before vaccination, two weeks after the third vaccination, and at progression, PBMC were collected. TCRdb keeps only in-frame clones here, not all; method: immunoSEQ multiplex PCR. The sample includes about 92,000 clones, approximately 84% of them seen just once. Regarding this clone: Its antigen remains unknown.

Trimming took 1 base from V and 3 from J, leaving 13 bases between them. The CDR3 totals 15 residues. Germline CDR1 MGHRA, CDR2 YSYEKL. Sample: blood, taken before dendritic cell vaccination. The TCR was taken from a human donor with glioblastoma. This sequence joins TRBV4-1 and TRBJ2-7; tentative D call: TRBD1 (6 bases). CDR3 nucleotide sequence: TGCGCCAGCAGCCAAGCTTCAGGGGTAGGCTACGAGCAGTACTTC. Protein sequence: CASSQASGVGYEQYF.